The T cell receptor beta chain under discussion was sequenced for a study of cytomegalovirus exposure and HLA in healthy donors. Overall study context: A later analysis reported the same platform for the 100 to 150 validation repertoires and the approximately 670 first-cohort repertoires.

Details on this clone: Its antigen remains unidentified.

Whole-study results and caveats: Reports indicated that the classifier achieved high specificity and sensitivity in diagnosing cytomegalovirus status. That first-cohort TCR clusters tended to co-occur in the 90 to 150 validation repertoires was found in a later analysis.

Here immunoSEQ multiplex PCR was the method, and the copy in TCRdb shows in-frame clones only, minus some. This sample has 200,000 to 250,000 clones, with around nine tenths found just once. The CDR3 spans 13 residues. This chain links TRBV21-1 with TRBJ1-5. TRBV21-1 is termed a pseudogene. What was sequenced was PBMCs. The sequence was obtained from a young woman in good health and CMV-seropositive. CDR3 region: CASSKYEDQPQHF. Written as DNA, the CDR3 is TGTGCCAGCAGCAAATACGAGGATCAGCCCCAGCATTTT.